This T cell receptor (beta chain) was obtained from a study of blood T cell repertoires in COVID-19. At the level of the study: The United States, Italy and Spain supplied acute and convalescent COVID-19 samples.

Clones were read by immunoSEQ multiplex PCR, and TCRdb kept only the in-frame ones, dropping some. The sample records some 150,000 clones, approximately 91% being singletons. Sample: peripheral blood. This receptor was taken from a human donor in a cohort sampled during active COVID-19.

This chain's CDR3 is CASNIAGGGSETQYF. CDR3 DNA: TGTGCCAGTAACATAGCGGGGGGAGGTTCGGAGACCCAGTACTTC. The chain links TRBV19 to TRBJ2-5; TRBD2 matches 10 bases. V was pared by 7 bases and J by 5 bases, with 10 bases of the junction left unmatched. This CDR3 has 15 amino acids. From germline, CDR1 is LNHDA and CDR2 SQIVND (reference sequence).